This note documents a single TCR beta chain sequence. The data derive from a study of blood T cell repertoires in COVID-19. Overall study: Acute-phase and convalescent COVID-19 samples originated in the United States, Italy and Spain.

In the authors' methods: Estimates of nucleated cell counts were drawn from the amplification of reference gene primers. Only in-frame clones appear in the TCRdb table, and some are missing; sequencing was by immunoSEQ multiplex PCR. For V, J and clone size, that table is used; D and trimming come from the DNA. Here the sample spans approximately 300,000 clones, over 90% being singletons. Participants classified as exposed had met a COVID-19 case within 2 weeks before study entry. The material sequenced was PBMCs or T cells enriched from blood (not recorded which). The clonotype was recovered from a woman in her twenties or thirties who had been exposed to COVID-19.

The CDR3 bases are TGTGCCAGCAGCTTAGGGCACCTCAACACTGAAGCTTTCTTT. It encodes CASSLGHLNTEAFF. The chain uses TRBV7-9 and TRBJ1-1, with D unclear. Trimming took off 1 base at V and 2 bases at J, with 8 bases between the two ends. Germline loops: CDR1 SEHNR, CDR2 FQNEAQ (reference sequence). The CDR3 is 14 amino acids.